Presented here are 13 T cell receptor beta chains from one specimen sequenced in a study of cytomegalovirus exposure and HLA in healthy donors. PCR used 60 Vbeta primers and 13 Jbeta primers. The table came from immunoSEQ multiplex PCR; TCRdb's copy has only in-frame clones and leaves some out. The sample has 130,000 to 150,000 clones, almost 85% seen once. Sequencing input: PBMCs. These receptors all stem from a man younger than 45 in good health and CMV-seropositive.

J is TRBJ2-7 and V is TRBV11-3; 8 nucleotides line up with TRBD2. Germline V gene data show CDR1 as SGHNT and CDR2 as YENEEA. Trimming took 4 bases from V and 3 from J; bases not matched to a gene: 11. The CDR3 covers 16 residues. CDR3 nucleotides: TGTGCCAGCAGCTCCCGTGGTAGCGGGATTTTCTACGAGCAGTACTTC. Protein product: CASSSRGSGIFYEQYF.

J is TRBJ1-2 and V is TRBV19, with 7 bases matching TRBD1. Germline V gives CDR1 LNHDA, CDR2 SQIVND (reference sequence). With 6 bases clipped from V and 4 bases from J, the junction kept 8 bases outside the gene matches. This CDR3 comprises 14 residues. The CDR3 nucleotides read TGTGCCAGTAGAGGGACAGCAATCGTCTATGGCTACACCTTC. It translates to CASRGTAIVYGYTF.

The chain recombines TRBV7-2 with TRBJ1-1, with TRBD1 matching over 9 bases. Germline V lookup: CDR1 SGHTA, CDR2 FQGNSA. Trimming took 5 bases from V and 7 from J; bases not matched to a gene: 11. The length of the CDR3 is 15 residues. Here the CDR3 reads CASSTLQGAPVEAFF. The CDR3 coding sequence is TGTGCCAGCAGCACGTTACAGGGGGCGCCGGTTGAAGCTTTCTTT.

V is TRBV5-1 and J is TRBJ1-2; D possibly corresponds to TRBD1 (6 bases). Trimming stripped 2 bases from V and 3 bases from J, with 11 bases between. Germline loops: CDR1 SGHRS, CDR2 YFSETQ. The CDR3 spans 14 residues. CDR3 coding DNA: TGCGCCAGCAGCTTCAGGGGAGAGGACTATGGCTACACCTTC. Encoded protein: CASSFRGEDYGYTF.

V is TRBV29-1 and J is TRBJ2-5; 9 bases match TRBD1. TRBJ2-7 explains the end of the DNA better; the J call may be wrong. Germline-derived CDR1 and CDR2 are SQVTM and ANQGSEA. The length of the CDR3 is 13 residues. DNA of the CDR3: TGCAGCGTTGTAGGGACAGGGCTATACGAGCAGTACTTC. It yields the protein CSVVGTGLYEQYF.

CDR3 nucleotide sequence: TGTGCCAGTAACTTTGGCAGGGGGCGCGGAAACTCTGGGGCCAACGTCCTGACTTTC. This encodes CASNFGRGRGNSGANVLTF. The rearrangement links TRBV19 to TRBJ2-6, with 8 bases fitting TRBD1. The CDR3 totals 19 residues. Germline trimming cut 7 bases from V and 0 bases from J; bases unmatched to any gene: 14. CDR1 LNHDA and CDR2 SQIVND come from the germline V gene (reference sequence).

The chain uses TRBV5-6 and TRBJ1-5, with D perhaps matching TRBD1 (6 bases). V gave up 4 bases and J gave up 4 bases, with 15 bases separating them. Per the germline V gene, CDR1 is SGHDT and CDR2 is YYEEEE. There are 15 residues in the CDR3. The CDR3 DNA sequence: TGTGCCAGCAGCGGCCAGGGGCAGGTTAATCAGCCCCAGCATTTT. Amino acids: CASSGQGQVNQPQHF.

The V and J genes are TRBV28 and TRBJ1-2; possibly TRBD1 for D (5 bases). The CDR3 has 19 amino acids. Deletions cut 6 bases from V and 0 bases from J, with 26 bases between. Germline V gene sequence: CDR1 MDHEN, CDR2 SYDVKM. The CDR3 DNA reads TGTGCCAGCAGCTCGACGCCCCAGAAGACAGCCTGGGCTAACTATGGCTACACCTTC. As protein: CASSSTPQKTAWANYGYTF.

The rearrangement joins TRBV6-1 to TRBJ2-2; 8 nucleotides line up with TRBD1. With V trimmed by 6 bases and J by 4 bases, 7 bases remained unmatched. Germline V gene sequence: CDR1 MNHNS, CDR2 SASEGT. The CDR3 extends over 15 amino acids. The CDR3, as DNA: TGTGCCAGCAGCCTCGACAGGGGCGGCACCGGGGAGCTGTTTTTT. This codes for CASSLDRGGTGELFF.

There are a few counts of this clone. J is TRBJ1-1 and V is TRBV4-1, with 9 bases matching TRBD1. The CDR3 length is 16 residues. After removal of 1 base from V and 2 bases from J, the junction contained 5 bases not matched to a gene. Per germline, CDR1 MGHRA and CDR2 YSYEKL. In nucleotides, the CDR3 is TGCGCCAGCAGCCAAGGCGCGGGACAGGGCAACACTGAAGCTTTCTTT. It codes for CASSQGAGQGNTEAFF.

The chain employs TRBV25-1 and TRBJ1-2; no reliable D call. The CDR3 runs to 9 residues. The V gene's germline CDR1 is MGHDK and CDR2 SYGVNS. Trimming took off 8 bases at V and 8 bases at J, with 6 bases between the two ends. The CDR3 loop reads CASGPGYTF. The CDR3 DNA reads TGTGCCAGCGGCCCGGGCTACACCTTC.

The chain joins TRBV28 to TRBJ2-5; tentative D call: TRBD1 (6 bases). Looked up from germline, CDR1 is MDHEN and CDR2 is SYDVKM. This CDR3 contains 15 residues. V was shortened by 3 bases and J by 3 bases, with 14 bases between the two germline ends. CDR3 sequence: CASSFTQGIEETQYF. As DNA, the CDR3 is TGTGCCAGCAGTTTTACCCAGGGGATAGAAGAGACCCAGTACTTC.

This sequence joins TRBV9 and TRBJ2-3; TRBD1 matches at 10 bases. The CDR3 runs 15 residues. Trimming at V came to 3 bases and at J to 1 base, leaving 2 bases not matched to a gene. Germline V gives CDR1 SGDLS, CDR2 YYNGEE. The CDR3 sequence: CASSDGQGGTDTQYF. The CDR3 coding sequence is TGTGCCAGCAGCGACGGACAGGGGGGCACAGATACGCAGTATTTT.